The 15 T cell receptor beta chains below were found in one sample sequenced in a study of Ad26.COV2.S vaccination and SARS-CoV-2 variants. Treatment given: roughly 20 received Ad26.COV2.S at low or high dose, single or two shots; 5 received placebo; per-sample allocation not given. Vaccine and placebo recipients were sampled on day 63 after the first injection. Only in-frame clones appear in the TCRdb table, and some are missing; sequencing was by immunoSEQ multiplex PCR. The profile shows hundreds of thousands of clones, about 90% of them singletons. This specimen was peripheral blood, taken in a trial of Ad26.COV2.S vaccine versus placebo. The receptors stem from a person between 18 and 60 years old who received the Ad26.COV2.S COVID-19 vaccine or a placebo.

This rearrangement joins TRBV7-9 to TRBJ2-7, with D perhaps assigned TRBD1 or TRBD2 (5 bases each). Between the trimmed V and J ends, which lost 0 bases and 6 bases, there was a span of 18 bases. The germline V gene encodes CDR1 SEHNR and CDR2 FQNEAQ (reference sequence). CDR3 size: 16 residues. The DNA of the CDR3 is TGTGCCAGCAGCTTAGCAGCCGGGGCCATAACGGTCGAGCAGTACTTC. As protein: CASSLAAGAITVEQYF.

The chain uses TRBV2 and TRBJ2-7; 14 bases are a match to TRBD2. J was trimmed by 8 bases and V by 10 bases; bases with no gene match: 4. Germline assignment: CDR1 SNHLY and CDR2 FYNNEI. CDR3 length: 12 residues. The CDR3 loop is CATRTSGGQQYF. For the CDR3, the DNA is TGTGCCACGAGGACTAGCGGGGGGCAGCAGTACTTC.

This chain uses TRBV7-6 with TRBJ2-7; 7 positions agree with TRBD1. The CDR3 has 14 amino acids. Per germline, CDR1 SGHVS and CDR2 FNYEAQ. Unmatched junction bases numbered 11, after V lost 5 bases and J lost 7 bases. CDR3 in DNA: TGTGCCAGCAGCCCGAGACAGGGTATGGGGGAGCAGTACTTC. Translation: CASSPRQGMGEQYF.

This chain connects TRBV3-1 (or the pseudogene TRBV3-2) to TRBJ2-1; TRBD1 matches at 7 bases. The germline CDR1 and CDR2 sequences are LGHDT and YNNKEL (reference sequence). The CDR3 is 16 residues long. V shed 4 bases and J 3 bases; nucleotides not matched to a gene: 9. CDR3 amino acids: CASSPDREPYYNEQFF. CDR3 DNA: TGTGCCAGCAGCCCCGACAGGGAACCGTACTACAATGAGCAGTTCTTC.

V usage is TRBV19 and J usage is TRBJ1-2; D call uncertain. Deletions cut 5 bases from V and 6 bases from J, with 13 bases between. Germline-derived CDR1 and CDR2 are LNHDA and SQIVND (reference sequence). This CDR3 is built from 13 residues. The CDR3 is CASSGREGDGYTF. CDR3 nucleotides: TGTGCCAGTAGTGGGAGGGAGGGCGATGGCTACACCTTC.

The chain uses TRBV7-7 and TRBJ2-3; weak D call: TRBD2 (6 bases). Trimming cost V 5 bases and J 2 bases, with 23 bases left between them. The CDR3 loop spans 18 amino acids. CDR1 and CDR2 (germline): SSHAT, FNYEAQ (reference sequence). This CDR3 is CASSLRAGSGRNTDTQYF. CDR3 nucleotides: TGTGCCAGCAGCCTAAGGGCCGGGAGCGGTCGTAACACAGATACGCAGTATTTT.

This rearrangement joins TRBV2 to TRBJ2-2; D unclear. V shed 7 bases and J shed 4 bases, with 10 bases lying between them. The CDR3 loop spans 13 amino acids. Germline CDR1 reads SNHLY; CDR2 reads FYNNEI. The CDR3 region has the DNA TGTGCCAGCAAGGGCTGGGGCACCGGGGAGCTGTTTTTT. Amino acid sequence: CASKGWGTGELFF.

The chain has TRBV29-1 and TRBJ2-5, with 9 bases fitting TRBD1. After removal of 4 bases from V and 4 bases from J, the junction contained 4 bases not matched to a gene. The CDR3 totals 13 residues. Germline-derived CDR1 and CDR2 are SQVTM and ANQGSEA. The DNA of the CDR3 is TGCAGCGTTGGGGACAGGGTTCCAGAGACCCAGTACTTC. Protein sequence: CSVGDRVPETQYF.

V is TRBV12-5 and J is TRBJ1-1; TRBD1 might be the D (5 bases). The V end was cut by 6 bases, the J end by 1 base, with 9 bases between. The CDR3 runs to 13 residues. Germline V lookup: CDR1 LGHNT, CDR2 FRNRAP. DNA of the CDR3: TGTGCTAGTGGCCCCGACAGGAACACTGAAGCTTTCTTT. Protein: CASGPDRNTEAFF.

The chain combines TRBV12-3 or TRBV12-4 with TRBJ1-2; D is undetermined. The V end was cut by 5 bases, the J end by 8 bases, with 15 bases between. The length of the CDR3 is 13 residues. This CDR3 reads CASSLQPGYGYTF. The CDR3 DNA reads TGTGCCAGCAGTCTTCAACCAGGTTACGGCTACACCTTC.

The chain employs TRBV2 and TRBJ1-2, with D tentatively TRBD1 (5 bases). This CDR3 is built from 14 residues. CDR1 is SNHLY and CDR2 is FYNNEI in the germline V gene. V lost 4 bases to trimming and J lost 6 bases, with 15 bases between them. CDR3 coding DNA: TGTGCCAGCAGTGGCCCCCGGGGGTTGGATGGCTACACCTTC. Residues: CASSGPRGLDGYTF. The variable domain in full, completed from reference TRBV2 and TRBJ1-2, reads EPEVTQTPSHQVTQMGQEVILRCVPISNHLYFYWYRQILGQKVEFLVSFYNNEISEKSEIFDDQFSVERPDGSNFTLKIRSTKLEDSAMYFCASSGPRGLDGYTFGSGTRLTVV.

The J gene is TRBJ2-6, the V gene TRBV4-1; D ambiguous. In germline, CDR1 is MGHRA, CDR2 YSYEKL. The length of the CDR3 is 17 residues. V dropped 4 bases and J dropped 2 bases, with 15 bases sitting between them. The CDR3 here is CASSPGQVEPGANVLTF. CDR3 sequence (DNA): TGCGCCAGCAGCCCGGGCCAAGTGGAACCTGGGGCCAACGTCCTGACTTTC.

The chain joins TRBV5-1 to TRBJ2-2; unclear D gene. From germline, CDR1 is SGHRS and CDR2 YFSETQ. Trimming stripped 1 base from V and 7 bases from J, with 8 bases between. This CDR3 spans 13 amino acids. Here the CDR3 reads CASSLPAGGELFF. CDR3 sequence (DNA): TGCGCCAGCAGCTTGCCGGCAGGCGGGGAGCTGTTTTTT.

This chain joins TRBV5-1 and TRBJ2-5; 8 bases align to TRBD2. V was clipped by 3 bases and J by 4 bases; unmatched bases: 8. The CDR3 is 15 amino acids. Germline CDR1 reads SGHRS; CDR2 reads YFSETQ. CDR3 sequence reads: CASSSQGLGGETQYF. CDR3 in DNA: TGCGCCAGCAGCTCACAGGGACTAGGAGGAGAGACCCAGTACTTC.

The chain recombines TRBV7-2 with TRBJ2-7; 7 bases fit TRBD2. The CDR3 spans 15 residues. CDR1 and CDR2 from the germline V gene are SGHTA and FQGNSA. J gave up 2 bases and V 3 bases, and 7 bases lay outside the gene matches. DNA of the CDR3: TGTGCCAGCAGCTTTGTAAGCGGGGAAACCTACGAGCAGTACTTC. It codes for CASSFVSGETYEQYF.